Listed here are 9 T cell receptor beta chains from one sample, sequenced in a study of cytotoxic CD8 clonotypes in ibrutinib-treated CLL. Only in-frame clones appear in the TCRdb table, and some are missing; sequencing was by immunoSEQ multiplex PCR. The sample has about 180,000 clones; less than 85% are singletons. The sample consisted of PBMCs, taken after 24 months of ibrutinib treatment. The origin of the receptors is a human donor with chronic lymphocytic leukemia.

J is TRBJ1-2 and V is TRBV6-5; the D gene is possibly TRBD1 (6 bases). The germline V gene encodes CDR1 MNHEY and CDR2 SVGAGI. The CDR3 has 14 residues. Trimming took off 0 bases at V and 6 bases at J, with 11 bases between the two ends. The CDR3 here is CASSYSDSGNGYTF. In DNA form, the CDR3 reads TGTGCCAGCAGTTACTCGGACAGTGGCAATGGCTACACCTTC.

The gene calls are TRBV5-5 and TRBJ2-7, with TRBD1 identical over 8 bases. The V and J ends lost 0 bases and 3 bases, in that order; junction bases with no gene match: 5. The CDR3 totals 15 residues. Germline CDR1 and CDR2: SGHKS and YYEKEE (reference sequence). CDR3 residues: CASSLGAGGGYEQYF. The DNA of the CDR3 is TGTGCCAGCAGCTTGGGAGCAGGGGGCGGCTACGAGCAGTACTTC.

The chain has TRBV6-5 and TRBJ2-1; weak D call: TRBD1 (5 bases). The V gene's germline CDR1 is MNHEY and CDR2 SVGAGI. This CDR3 is 14 amino acids long. The ends were cut back, 9 bases at V and 4 bases at J, with 16 bases in the middle. The CDR3 sequence: CARARDRTYNEQFF. In DNA form, the CDR3 reads TGTGCCAGGGCCCGAGACAGAACTTACAATGAGCAGTTCTTC.

The CDR3 DNA follows: TGTGCCACCAGCAGAGGCGGGGGGCTCGGAACCGGGGAGCTGTTTTTT. It translates to CATSRGGGLGTGELFF. The chain couples TRBV15 to TRBJ2-2; 8 nucleotides align to TRBD2. The germline CDR1 and CDR2 sequences are LNHNV and YYDKDF (reference sequence). J was trimmed by 5 bases and V by 1 base; bases with no gene match: 6. This CDR3 comprises 16 residues.

The rearrangement links TRBV7-6 to TRBJ2-2, with unresolved D. This CDR3 has 15 residues. V was shortened by 0 bases and J by 6 bases, with 11 bases between the two germline ends. Looked up from germline, CDR1 is SGHVS and CDR2 is FNYEAQ. This CDR3 reads CASSLAQLGAGELFF. The DNA for the CDR3 is TGTGCCAGCAGCTTAGCGCAGCTTGGGGCCGGGGAGCTGTTTTTT. Full variable domain (missing parts from reference TRBV7-6 and TRBJ2-2): GAGVSQSPRYKVTKRGQDVALRCDPISGHVSLYWYRQALGQGPEFLTYFNYEAQQDKSGLPNDRFSAERPEGSISTLTIQRTEQRDSAMYRCASSLAQLGAGELFFGEGSRLTVL.

The rearrangement links TRBV28 to TRBJ1-2, with D perhaps matching TRBD1 (5 bases). The CDR3 length is 14 residues. The ends were cut back, 7 bases at V and 4 bases at J, with 16 bases in the middle. Germline CDR1 and CDR2: MDHEN and SYDVKM. The CDR3 loop reads CASTEAARAYGYTF. The CDR3 DNA reads as TGTGCCAGCACTGAAGCAGCCAGGGCCTATGGCTACACCTTC.

The CDR3 region is CASSSGQGNTEAFF. The CDR3 DNA sequence: TGCGCCAGCAGCTCGGGACAGGGGAACACTGAAGCTTTCTTT. The chain couples TRBV5-1 to TRBJ1-1; 9 bases are shared with TRBD1. The J segment lost 1 base and the V segment lost 3 bases, leaving 1 base of the junction unmatched. This CDR3 comprises 14 residues. Germline V gives CDR1 SGHRS, CDR2 YFSETQ.

This rearrangement joins TRBV18 to TRBJ1-1, with no clear D. V was trimmed by 7 bases and J by 4 bases, leaving 16 bases between them. CDR3 length: 14 amino acids. Per germline, CDR1 KGHSH and CDR2 LQKENI. CDR3 coding DNA: TGTGCCAGCTTGTCACGCAGTGAGACCACTGAAGCTTTCTTT. Translation: CASLSRSETTEAFF.

This clone was observed a few times. The CDR3 DNA follows: TGTGCCATAAACAATCAGGTTCACACTGAAGCTTTCTTT. Amino acid sequence: CAINNQVHTEAFF. The J gene is TRBJ1-1, the V gene TRBV6-1; the D is unclear. The germline gives CDR1 MNHNS, CDR2 SASEGT. Trimming shortened V by 10 bases and J by 3 bases, and 15 bases separated the two germline ends. This CDR3 has 13 residues.